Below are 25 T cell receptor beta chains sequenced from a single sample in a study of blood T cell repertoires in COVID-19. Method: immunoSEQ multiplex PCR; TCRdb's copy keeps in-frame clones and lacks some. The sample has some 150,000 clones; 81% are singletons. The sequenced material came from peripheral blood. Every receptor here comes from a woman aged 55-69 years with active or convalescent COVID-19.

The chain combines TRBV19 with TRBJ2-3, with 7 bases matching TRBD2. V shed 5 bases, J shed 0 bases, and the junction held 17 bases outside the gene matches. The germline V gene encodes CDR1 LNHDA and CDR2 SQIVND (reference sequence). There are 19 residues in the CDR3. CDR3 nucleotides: TGTGCCAGTAGTCCCCGTGCGGGGGTGGTGGCTGCTAGCACAGATACGCAGTATTTT. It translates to CASSPRAGVVAASTDTQYF.

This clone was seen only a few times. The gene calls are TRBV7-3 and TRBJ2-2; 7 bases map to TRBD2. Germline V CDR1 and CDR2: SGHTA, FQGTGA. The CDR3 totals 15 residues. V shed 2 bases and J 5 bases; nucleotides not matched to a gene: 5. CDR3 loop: CASSLLAATTGELFF. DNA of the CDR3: TGTGCCAGCAGCTTACTAGCGGCTACTACCGGGGAGCTGTTTTTT.

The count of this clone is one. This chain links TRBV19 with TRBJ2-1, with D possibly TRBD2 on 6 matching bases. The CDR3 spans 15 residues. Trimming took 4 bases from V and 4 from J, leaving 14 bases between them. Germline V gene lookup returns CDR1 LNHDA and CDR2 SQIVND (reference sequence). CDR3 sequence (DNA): TGTGCCAGTAGTAACCAGGGACTTTCATACAATGAGCAGTTCTTC. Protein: CASSNQGLSYNEQFF.

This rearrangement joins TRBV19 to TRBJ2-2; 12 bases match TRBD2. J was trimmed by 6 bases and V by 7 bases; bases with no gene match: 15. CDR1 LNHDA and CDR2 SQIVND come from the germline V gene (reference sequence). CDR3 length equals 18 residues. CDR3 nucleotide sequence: TGTGCCAGTACCGTCACCGGGACTAGCGGGTCTAATGCCGGGGAGCTGTTTTTT. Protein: CASTVTGTSGSNAGELFF.

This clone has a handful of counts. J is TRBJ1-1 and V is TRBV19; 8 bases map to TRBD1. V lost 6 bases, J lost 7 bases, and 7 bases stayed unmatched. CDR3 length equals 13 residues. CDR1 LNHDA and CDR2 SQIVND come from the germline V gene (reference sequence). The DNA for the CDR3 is TGTGCCAGTAGCCCGCGGGACAGGTATGAAGCTTTCTTT. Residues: CASSPRDRYEAFF.

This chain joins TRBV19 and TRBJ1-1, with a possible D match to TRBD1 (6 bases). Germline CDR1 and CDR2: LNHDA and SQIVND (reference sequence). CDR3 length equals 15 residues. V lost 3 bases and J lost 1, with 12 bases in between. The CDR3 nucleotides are TGTGCCAGTAGTATCAACAGGGCCCCGAACACTGAAGCTTTCTTT. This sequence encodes CASSINRAPNTEAFF.

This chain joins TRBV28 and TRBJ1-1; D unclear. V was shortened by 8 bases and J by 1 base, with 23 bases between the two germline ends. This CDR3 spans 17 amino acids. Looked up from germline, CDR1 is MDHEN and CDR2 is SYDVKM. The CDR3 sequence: CASVFPPLRNSNTEAFF. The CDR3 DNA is TGTGCCAGCGTCTTTCCCCCTCTCCGAAACTCGAACACTGAAGCTTTCTTT.

Written as DNA, the CDR3 is TGTGCCATCAGTAAACAGGACCCGCGCACCGGGACGCAGTATTTT. It is translated as CAISKQDPRTGTQYF. V usage is TRBV10-3 and J usage is TRBJ2-3; D is possibly TRBD1 (5 bases). CDR1 and CDR2 from the germline V gene are ENHRY and SYGVKD. V was clipped by 5 bases and J by 9 bases, with 21 bases between them. This CDR3 spans 15 amino acids.

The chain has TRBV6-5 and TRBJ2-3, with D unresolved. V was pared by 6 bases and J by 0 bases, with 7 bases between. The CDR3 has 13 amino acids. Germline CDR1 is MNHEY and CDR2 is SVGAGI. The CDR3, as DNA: TGTGCCAGCAGATCAACTAGCACAGATACGCAGTATTTT. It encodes CASRSTSTDTQYF.

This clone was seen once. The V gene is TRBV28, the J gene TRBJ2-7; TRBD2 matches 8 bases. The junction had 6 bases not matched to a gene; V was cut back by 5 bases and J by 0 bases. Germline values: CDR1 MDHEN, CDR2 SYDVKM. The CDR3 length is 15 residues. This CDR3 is CASSPRGGTSYEQYF. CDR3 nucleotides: TGTGCCAGCAGTCCTCGGGGGGGCACCTCCTACGAGCAGTACTTC. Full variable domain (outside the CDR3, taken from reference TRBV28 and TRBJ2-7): DVKVTQSSRYLVKRTGEKVFLECVQDMDHENMFWYRQDPGLGLRLIYFSYDVKMKEKGDIPEGYSVSREKKERFSLILESASTNQTSMYLCASSPRGGTSYEQYFGPGTRLTVT.

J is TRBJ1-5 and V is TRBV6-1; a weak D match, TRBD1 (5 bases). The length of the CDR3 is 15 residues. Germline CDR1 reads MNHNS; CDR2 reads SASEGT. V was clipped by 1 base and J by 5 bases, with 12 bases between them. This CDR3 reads CASSEGGVPYQPQHF. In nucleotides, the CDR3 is TGTGCCAGCAGTGAAGGGGGGGTGCCGTATCAGCCCCAGCATTTT.

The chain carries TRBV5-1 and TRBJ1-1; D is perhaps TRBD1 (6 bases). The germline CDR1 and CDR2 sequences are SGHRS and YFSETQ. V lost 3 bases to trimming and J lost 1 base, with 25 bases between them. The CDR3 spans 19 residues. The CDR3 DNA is TGCGCCAGCAGCTGGACGTCCTACAGGGAATCTAGGGAGAACACTGAAGCTTTCTTT. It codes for CASSWTSYRESRENTEAFF.

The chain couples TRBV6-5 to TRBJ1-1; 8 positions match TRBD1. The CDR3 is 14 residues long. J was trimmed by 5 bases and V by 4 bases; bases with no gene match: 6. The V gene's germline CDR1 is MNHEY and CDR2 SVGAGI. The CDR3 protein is CASSSLTGGTEAFF. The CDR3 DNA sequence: TGTGCCAGCAGTTCCCTAACAGGGGGGACTGAAGCTTTCTTT.

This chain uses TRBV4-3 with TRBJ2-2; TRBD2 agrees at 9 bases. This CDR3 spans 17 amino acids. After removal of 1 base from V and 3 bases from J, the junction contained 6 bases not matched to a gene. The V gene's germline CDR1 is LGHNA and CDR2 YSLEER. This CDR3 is CASSQGSSGSYTGELFF. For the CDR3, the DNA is TGCGCCAGCAGCCAAGGGAGTAGCGGGAGTTACACCGGGGAGCTGTTTTTT.

CDR3 residues: CASSIGQTYNSPLHF. DNA of the CDR3: TGTGCCAGTAGTATCGGACAGACTTATAATTCACCCCTCCACTTT. The rearrangement joins TRBV19 to TRBJ1-6, with TRBD1 as a possible D gene (6 bases). From germline, CDR1 is LNHDA and CDR2 SQIVND (reference sequence). This CDR3 region has 15 residues. V was trimmed by 3 bases and J by 4 bases, leaving 10 bases between them.

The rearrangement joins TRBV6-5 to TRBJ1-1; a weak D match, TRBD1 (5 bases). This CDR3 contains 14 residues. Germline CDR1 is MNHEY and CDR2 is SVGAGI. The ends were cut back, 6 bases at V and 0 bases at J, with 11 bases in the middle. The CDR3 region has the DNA TGTGCCAGCAGGGAGGGACCCCTGAACACTGAAGCTTTCTTT. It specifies CASREGPLNTEAFF.

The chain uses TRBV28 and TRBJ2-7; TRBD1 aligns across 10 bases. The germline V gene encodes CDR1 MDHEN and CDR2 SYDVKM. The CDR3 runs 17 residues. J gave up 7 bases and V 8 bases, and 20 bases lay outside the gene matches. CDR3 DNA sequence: TGTGCCAGCCTTACCGGGACAGGGGTCCCCAAGACTAGGGAGCAGTACTTC. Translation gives CASLTGTGVPKTREQYF.

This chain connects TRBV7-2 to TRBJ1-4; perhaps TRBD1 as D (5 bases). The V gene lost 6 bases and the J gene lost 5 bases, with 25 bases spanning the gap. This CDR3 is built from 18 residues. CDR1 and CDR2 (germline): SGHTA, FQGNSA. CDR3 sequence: CASRRGVMAGTNNEKLFF. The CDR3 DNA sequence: TGTGCCAGCAGGCGGGGGGTTATGGCGGGGACGAACAATGAAAAACTGTTTTTT.

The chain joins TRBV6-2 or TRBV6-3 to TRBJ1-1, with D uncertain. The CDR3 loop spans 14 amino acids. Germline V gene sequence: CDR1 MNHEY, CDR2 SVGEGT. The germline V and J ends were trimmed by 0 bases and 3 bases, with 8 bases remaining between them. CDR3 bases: TGTGCCAGCAGTTACTCGTTCCCGGACACTGAAGCTTTCTTT. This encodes CASSYSFPDTEAFF.

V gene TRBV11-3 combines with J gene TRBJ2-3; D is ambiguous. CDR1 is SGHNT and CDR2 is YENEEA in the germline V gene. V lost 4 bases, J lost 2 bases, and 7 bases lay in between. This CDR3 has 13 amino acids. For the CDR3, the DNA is TGTGCCAGCAGCTCCAGTCCCACAGATACGCAGTATTTT. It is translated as CASSSSPTDTQYF.

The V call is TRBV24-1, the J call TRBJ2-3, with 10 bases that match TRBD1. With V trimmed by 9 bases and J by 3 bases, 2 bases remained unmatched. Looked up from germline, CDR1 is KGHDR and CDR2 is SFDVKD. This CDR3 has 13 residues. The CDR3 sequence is CATRQGATDTQYF. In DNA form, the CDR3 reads TGTGCCACCCGACAGGGGGCAACAGATACGCAGTATTTT.

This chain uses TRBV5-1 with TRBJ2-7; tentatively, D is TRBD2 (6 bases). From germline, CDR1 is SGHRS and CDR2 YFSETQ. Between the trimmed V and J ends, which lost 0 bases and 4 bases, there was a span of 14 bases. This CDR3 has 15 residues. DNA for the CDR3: TGCGCCAGCAGCTTGGAATCCGGGAGTAGGTACGAGCAGTACTTC. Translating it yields CASSLESGSRYEQYF. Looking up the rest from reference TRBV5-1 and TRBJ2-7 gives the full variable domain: KAGVTQTPRYLIKTRGQQVTLSCSPISGHRSVSWYQQTPGQGLQFLFEYFSETQRNKGNFPGRFSGRQFSNSRSEMNVSTLELGDSALYLCASSLESGSRYEQYFGPGTRLTVT.

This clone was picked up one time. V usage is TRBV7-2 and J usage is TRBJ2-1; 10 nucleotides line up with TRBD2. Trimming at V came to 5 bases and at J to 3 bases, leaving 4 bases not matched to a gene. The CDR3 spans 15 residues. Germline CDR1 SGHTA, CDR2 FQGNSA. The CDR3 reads CASSRTSGNYNEQFF. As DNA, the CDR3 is TGTGCCAGCAGCCGGACTAGCGGCAACTACAATGAGCAGTTCTTC.

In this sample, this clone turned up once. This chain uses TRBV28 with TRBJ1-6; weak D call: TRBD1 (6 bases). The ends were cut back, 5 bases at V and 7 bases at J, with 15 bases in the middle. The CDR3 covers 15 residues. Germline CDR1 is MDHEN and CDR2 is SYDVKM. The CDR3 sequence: CASSGEGGVNSPLHF. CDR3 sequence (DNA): TGTGCCAGCAGTGGCGAAGGGGGTGTGAATTCACCCCTCCACTTT.

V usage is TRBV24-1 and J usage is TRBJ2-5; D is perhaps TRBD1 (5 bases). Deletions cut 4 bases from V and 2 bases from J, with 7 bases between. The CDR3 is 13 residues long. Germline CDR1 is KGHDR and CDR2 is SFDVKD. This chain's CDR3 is CATSDPGQETQYF. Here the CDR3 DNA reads TGTGCCACCAGTGACCCAGGGCAAGAGACCCAGTACTTC.